This TCR beta chain was recorded in a study of cytomegalovirus exposure and HLA in healthy donors. Overall study results and limits: Association with HLA alleles at 0.05 false discovery rate was found for roughly 17,000 TCR beta sequences in a later analysis.

V was clipped by 1 base and J by 2 bases, with 9 bases between them. This CDR3 is built from 15 residues. CDR1 is MGHRA, CDR2 YSYEKL, per germline. Turning to this clone: What it binds is unknown.

The PCR had 60 Vbeta and 13 Jbeta primers. Clones were sequenced by immunoSEQ multiplex PCR, and TCRdb holds only the in-frame ones, with some missing. This sample contains about 140,000 clones. The receptor was isolated from a woman under 30 in good health and CMV-seronegative. Sample: PBMCs. The chain recombines TRBV4-1 with TRBJ1-3; D is uncertain. In DNA, the CDR3 is TGCGCCAGCAGCCAAGCAGGTACCCCTGGAAACACCATATATTTT. It specifies CASSQAGTPGNTIYF.